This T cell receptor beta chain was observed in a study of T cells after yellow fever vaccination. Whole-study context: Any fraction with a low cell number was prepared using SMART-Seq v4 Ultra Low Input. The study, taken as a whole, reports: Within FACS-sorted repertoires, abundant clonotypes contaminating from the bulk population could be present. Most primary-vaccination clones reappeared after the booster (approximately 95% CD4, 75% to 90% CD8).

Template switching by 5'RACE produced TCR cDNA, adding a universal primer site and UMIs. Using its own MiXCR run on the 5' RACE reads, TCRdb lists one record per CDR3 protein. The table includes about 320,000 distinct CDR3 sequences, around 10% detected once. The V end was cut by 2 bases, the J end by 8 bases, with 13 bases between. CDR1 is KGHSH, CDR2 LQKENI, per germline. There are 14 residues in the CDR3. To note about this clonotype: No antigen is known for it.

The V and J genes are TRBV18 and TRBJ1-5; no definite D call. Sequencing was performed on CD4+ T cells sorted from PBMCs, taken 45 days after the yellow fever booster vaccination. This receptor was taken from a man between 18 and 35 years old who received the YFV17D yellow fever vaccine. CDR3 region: CASSPIGPDKPQHF. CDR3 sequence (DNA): TGTGCCAGCTCACCAATAGGGCCGGATAAGCCCCAGCATTTT.